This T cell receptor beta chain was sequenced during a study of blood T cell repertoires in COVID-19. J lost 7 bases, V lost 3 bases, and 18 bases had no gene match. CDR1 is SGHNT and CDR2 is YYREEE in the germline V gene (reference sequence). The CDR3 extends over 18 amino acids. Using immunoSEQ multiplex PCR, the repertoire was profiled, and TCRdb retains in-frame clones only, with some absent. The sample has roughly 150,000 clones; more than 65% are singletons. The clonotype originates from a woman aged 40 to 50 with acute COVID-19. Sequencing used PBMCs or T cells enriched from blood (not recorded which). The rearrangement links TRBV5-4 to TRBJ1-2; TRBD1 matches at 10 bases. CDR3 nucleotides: TGTGCCAGCAGCTCCGGACGACAGGGGGCGTACTCTGCCGGTGGCTACACCTTC. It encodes CASSSGRQGAYSAGGYTF. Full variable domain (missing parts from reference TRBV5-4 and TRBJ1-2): ETGVTQSPTHLIKTRGQQVTLRCSSQSGHNTVSWYQQALGQGPQFIFQYYREEENGRGNFPPRFSGLQFPNYSSELNVNALELDDSALYLCASSSGRQGAYSAGGYTFGSGTRLTVV.